This TCR beta chain was profiled in a study of Ad26.COV2.S vaccination and SARS-CoV-2 variants. Study background: Into the muscle, Ad26.COV2.S was dosed once or twice, 56 days apart.

Turning to this clone: Its antigen remains unidentified.

Treatment defined: around 19 received Ad26.COV2.S at low or high dose, single or two shots; several received placebo; per-sample allocation not given. Specimens were obtained on day 63 following the first vaccine or placebo injection. J lost 11 bases, V lost 3 bases, and 8 bases had no gene match. Germline V gene sequence: CDR1 SGDLS, CDR2 YYNGEE. The CDR3 contains 14 residues. Clones were read by immunoSEQ multiplex PCR, and TCRdb kept only the in-frame ones, dropping some. The repertoire consists of 300,000 to 400,000 clones, with 87% occurring once and the leading ten covering around 3.7%. Broader study findings: Measures of TCR breadth and depth may have fallen short of total T cell responses.

This TCR was recovered from a person aged 18-65 years who received the Ad26.COV2.S COVID-19 vaccine or a placebo. The material sequenced was peripheral blood, taken in a trial of Ad26.COV2.S vaccine versus placebo. J is TRBJ2-2 and V is TRBV9; TRBD1 agrees at 9 bases. CDR3 sequence reads: CASSAGTGLRELFF. Here the CDR3 DNA reads TGTGCCAGCAGCGCCGGGACAGGGCTCCGTGAGCTGTTTTTT.